The text below deals with one T cell receptor beta chain. This entry comes from a study of T-cell memory formation after mild COVID-19. Looked up from germline, CDR1 is SGHAT and CDR2 is FQNNGV. This CDR3 has 17 residues. V was clipped by 3 bases and J by 6 bases; unmatched bases: 15. A single record per CDR3 protein comes from TCRdb applying MiXCR to the 5' RACE reads. The table lists tens of thousands of distinct CDR3 sequences, less than 15% of them singletons. Source material: PBMCs or a T cell subset sorted from them (not recorded which). The sequence was obtained from a man between 18 and 35 years old who had mild COVID-19 (a few samples of this study predate the infection). Cell type and time point are not known. The gene calls are TRBV11-2 and TRBJ2-5; TRBD2 agrees at 8 bases. The CDR3 coding sequence is TGTGCCAGCAGCTTTCCAGGAGGCGGGACTAGTATTAAGACCCAGTACTTC. This gives the protein CASSFPGGGTSIKTQYF.